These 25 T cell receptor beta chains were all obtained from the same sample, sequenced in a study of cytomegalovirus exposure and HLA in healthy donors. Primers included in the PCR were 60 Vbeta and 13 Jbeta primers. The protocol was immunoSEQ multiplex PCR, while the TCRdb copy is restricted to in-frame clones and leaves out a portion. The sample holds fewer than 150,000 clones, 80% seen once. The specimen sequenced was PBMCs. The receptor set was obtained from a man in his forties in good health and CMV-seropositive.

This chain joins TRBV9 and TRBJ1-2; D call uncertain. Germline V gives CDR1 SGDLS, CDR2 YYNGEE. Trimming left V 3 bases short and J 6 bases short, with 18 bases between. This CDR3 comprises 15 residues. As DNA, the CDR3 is TGTGCCAGCAGCGGGAGTCCTACCACTATCAATGGCTACACCTTC. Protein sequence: CASSGSPTTINGYTF.

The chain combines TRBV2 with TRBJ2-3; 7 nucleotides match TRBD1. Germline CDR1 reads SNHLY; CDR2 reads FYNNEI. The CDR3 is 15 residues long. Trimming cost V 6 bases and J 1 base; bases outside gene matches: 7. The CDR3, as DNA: TGTGCCAGCAGGAGACAGGGTGGCGGCACAGATACGCAGTATTTT. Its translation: CASRRQGGGTDTQYF.

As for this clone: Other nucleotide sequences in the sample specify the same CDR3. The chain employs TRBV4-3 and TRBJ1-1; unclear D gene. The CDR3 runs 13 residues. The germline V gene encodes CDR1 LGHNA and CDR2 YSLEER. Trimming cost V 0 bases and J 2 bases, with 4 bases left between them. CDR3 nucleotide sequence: TGCGCCAGCAGCCAAGACCTTAACACTGAAGCTTTCTTT. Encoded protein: CASSQDLNTEAFF.

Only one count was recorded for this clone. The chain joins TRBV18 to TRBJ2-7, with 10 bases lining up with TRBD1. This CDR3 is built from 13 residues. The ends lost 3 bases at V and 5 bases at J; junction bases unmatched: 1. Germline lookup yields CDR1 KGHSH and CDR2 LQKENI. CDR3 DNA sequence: TGTGCCAGCTCACCCGGGACAGGGGACGAGCAGTACTTC. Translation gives CASSPGTGDEQYF.

The CDR3, as DNA: TGTGCCAGCAGTCCCCTACAGGCGACACTAGCGGCTTTCTTT. Encoded protein: CASSPLQATLAAFF. The chain carries TRBV28 and TRBJ1-1, with a weak D call TRBD1 (5 bases). This CDR3 contains 14 residues. The V end lost 5 bases, the J end lost 11 bases, and 21 bases lay between the germline ends. CDR1 is MDHEN and CDR2 is SYDVKM in the germline V gene.

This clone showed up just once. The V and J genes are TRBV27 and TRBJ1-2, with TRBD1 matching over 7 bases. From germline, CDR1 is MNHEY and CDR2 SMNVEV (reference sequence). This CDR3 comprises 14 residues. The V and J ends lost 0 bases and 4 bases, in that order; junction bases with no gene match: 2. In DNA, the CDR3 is TGTGCCAGCAGTTTATCCCAGGGGGGCTATGGCTACACCTTC. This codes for CASSLSQGGYGYTF.

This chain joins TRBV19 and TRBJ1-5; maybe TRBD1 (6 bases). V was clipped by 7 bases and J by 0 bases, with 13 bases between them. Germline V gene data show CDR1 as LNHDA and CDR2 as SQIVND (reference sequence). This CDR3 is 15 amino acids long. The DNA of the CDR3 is TGTGCCAGTACCTCCCGGGGGGCTAGCAATCAGCCCCAGCATTTT. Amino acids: CASTSRGASNQPQHF.

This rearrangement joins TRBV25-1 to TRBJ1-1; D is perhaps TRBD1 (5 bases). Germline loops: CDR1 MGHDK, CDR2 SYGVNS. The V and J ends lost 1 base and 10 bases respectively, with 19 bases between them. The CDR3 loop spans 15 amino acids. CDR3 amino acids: CASSESTALSRGAFF. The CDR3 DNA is TGTGCCAGCAGTGAATCGACAGCCCTGTCGCGCGGAGCTTTCTTT. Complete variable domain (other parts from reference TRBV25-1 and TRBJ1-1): EADIYQTPRYLVIGTGKKITLECSQTMGHDKMYWYQQDPGMELHLIHYSYGVNSTEKGDLSSESTVSRIRTEHFPLTLESARPSHTSQYLCASSESTALSRGAFFGQGTRLTVV.

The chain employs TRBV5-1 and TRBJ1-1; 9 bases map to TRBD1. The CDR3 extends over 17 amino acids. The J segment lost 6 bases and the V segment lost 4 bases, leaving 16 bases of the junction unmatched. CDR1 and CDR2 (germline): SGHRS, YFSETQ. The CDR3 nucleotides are TGCGCCAGCAGCCCCCTAACCGGGACAGGGATATGGCCTGAAGCTTTCTTT. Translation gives CASSPLTGTGIWPEAFF.

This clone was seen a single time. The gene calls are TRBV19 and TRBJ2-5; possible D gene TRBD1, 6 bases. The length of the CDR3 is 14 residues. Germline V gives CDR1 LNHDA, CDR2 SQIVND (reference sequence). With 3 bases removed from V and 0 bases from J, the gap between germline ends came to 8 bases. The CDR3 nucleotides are TGTGCCAGTAGTATTTGGGACAACCAAGAGACCCAGTACTTC. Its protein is CASSIWDNQETQYF.

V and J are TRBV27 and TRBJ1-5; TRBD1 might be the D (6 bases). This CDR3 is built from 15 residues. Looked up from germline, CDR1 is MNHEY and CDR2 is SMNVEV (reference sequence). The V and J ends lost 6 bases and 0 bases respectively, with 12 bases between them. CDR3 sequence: CASSRDTFSNQPQHF. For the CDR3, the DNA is TGTGCCAGCAGCCGGGACACGTTTAGCAATCAGCCCCAGCATTTT.

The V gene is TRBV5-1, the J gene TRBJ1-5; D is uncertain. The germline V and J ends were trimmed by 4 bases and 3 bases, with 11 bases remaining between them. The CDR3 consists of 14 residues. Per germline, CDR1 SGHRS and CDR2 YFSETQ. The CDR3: CASSPGQNNQPQHF. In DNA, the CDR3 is TGCGCCAGCAGCCCGGGTCAGAACAATCAGCCCCAGCATTTT.

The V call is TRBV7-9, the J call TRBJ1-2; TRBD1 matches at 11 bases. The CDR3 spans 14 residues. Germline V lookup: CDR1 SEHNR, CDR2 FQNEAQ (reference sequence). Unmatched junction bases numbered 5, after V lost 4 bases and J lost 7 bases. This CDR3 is CASSSRDRGSGYTF. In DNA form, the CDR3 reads TGTGCCAGCAGCTCCCGGGACAGGGGGAGTGGCTACACCTTC.

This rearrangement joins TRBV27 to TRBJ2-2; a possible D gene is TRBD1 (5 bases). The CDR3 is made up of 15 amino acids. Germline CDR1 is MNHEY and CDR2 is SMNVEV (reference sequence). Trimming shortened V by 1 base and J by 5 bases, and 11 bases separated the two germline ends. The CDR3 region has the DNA TGTGCCAGCAGTTTATTTCCCAGGGTGACCGGGGAGCTGTTTTTT. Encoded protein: CASSLFPRVTGELFF.

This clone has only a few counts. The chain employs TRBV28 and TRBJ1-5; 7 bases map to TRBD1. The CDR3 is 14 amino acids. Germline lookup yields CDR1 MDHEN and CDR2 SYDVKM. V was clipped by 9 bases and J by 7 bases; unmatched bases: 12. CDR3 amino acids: CASDNRGTTQPQHF. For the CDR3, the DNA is TGTGCCAGTGATAACAGGGGAACAACACAGCCCCAGCATTTT.

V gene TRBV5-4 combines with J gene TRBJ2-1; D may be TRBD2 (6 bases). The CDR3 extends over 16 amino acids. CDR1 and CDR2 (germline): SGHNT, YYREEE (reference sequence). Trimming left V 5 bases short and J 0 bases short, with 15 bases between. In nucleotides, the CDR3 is TGTGCCAGCAGTCGGGACTTAAAGAGCTCCTACAATGAGCAGTTCTTC. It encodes CASSRDLKSSYNEQFF.

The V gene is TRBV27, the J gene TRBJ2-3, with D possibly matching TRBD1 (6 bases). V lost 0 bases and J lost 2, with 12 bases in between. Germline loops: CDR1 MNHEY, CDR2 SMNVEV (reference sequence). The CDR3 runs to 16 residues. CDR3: CASSLSSGQLTDTQYF. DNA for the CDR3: TGTGCCAGCAGTTTATCGAGCGGACAGCTCACAGATACGCAGTATTTT.

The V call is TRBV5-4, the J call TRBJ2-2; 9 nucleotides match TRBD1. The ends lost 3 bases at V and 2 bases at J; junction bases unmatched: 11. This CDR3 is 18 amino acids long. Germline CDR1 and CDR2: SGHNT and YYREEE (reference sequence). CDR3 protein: CASSSFYSGQGNTGELFF. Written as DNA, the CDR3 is TGTGCCAGCAGCTCCTTTTATTCGGGACAGGGAAACACCGGGGAGCTGTTTTTT.

The CDR3 protein is CASSWSDSPEQYF. The CDR3 region has the DNA TGTGCCAGCAGTTGGTCCGACAGTCCCGAGCAGTACTTC. V is TRBV28 and J is TRBJ2-7, with D perhaps matching TRBD1 (5 bases). Germline V gives CDR1 MDHEN, CDR2 SYDVKM. This CDR3 is built from 13 residues. Trimming shortened V by 4 bases and J by 6 bases, and 13 bases separated the two germline ends.

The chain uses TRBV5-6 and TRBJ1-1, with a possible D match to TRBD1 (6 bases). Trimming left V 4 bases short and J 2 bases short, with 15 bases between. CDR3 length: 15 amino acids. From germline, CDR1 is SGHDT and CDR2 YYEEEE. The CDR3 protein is CASSQYRERNTEAFF. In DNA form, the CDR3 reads TGTGCCAGCAGCCAGTACAGGGAGCGAAACACTGAAGCTTTCTTT.

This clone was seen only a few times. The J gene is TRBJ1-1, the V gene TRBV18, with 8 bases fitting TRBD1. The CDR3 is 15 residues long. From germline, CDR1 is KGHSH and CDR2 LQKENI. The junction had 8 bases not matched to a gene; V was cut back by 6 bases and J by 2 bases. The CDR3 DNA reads TGTGCCAGCTCGCCGGGGACAGGACCCAACACTGAAGCTTTCTTT. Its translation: CASSPGTGPNTEAFF. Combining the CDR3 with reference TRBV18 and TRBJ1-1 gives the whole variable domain NAGVMQNPRHLVRRRGQEARLRCSPMKGHSHVYWYRQLPEEGLKFMVYLQKENIIDESGMPKERFSAEFPKEGPSILRIQQVVRGDSAAYFCASSPGTGPNTEAFFGQGTRLTVV.

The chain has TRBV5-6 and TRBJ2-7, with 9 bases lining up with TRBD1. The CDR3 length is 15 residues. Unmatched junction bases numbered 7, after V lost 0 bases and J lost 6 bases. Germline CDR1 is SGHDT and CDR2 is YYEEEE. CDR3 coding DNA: TGTGCCAGCAGCTTGGTGGGACAGGGAAAATCCGAGCAGTACTTC. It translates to CASSLVGQGKSEQYF.

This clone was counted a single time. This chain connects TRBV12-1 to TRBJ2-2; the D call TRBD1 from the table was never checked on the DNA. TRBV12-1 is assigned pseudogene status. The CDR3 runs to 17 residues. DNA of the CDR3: TGTGCCAGCAGCTTTGGGAATAGGTCAGGGCGAACCGGGGAGCTGTTTTTT. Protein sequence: CASSFGNRSGRTGELFF.

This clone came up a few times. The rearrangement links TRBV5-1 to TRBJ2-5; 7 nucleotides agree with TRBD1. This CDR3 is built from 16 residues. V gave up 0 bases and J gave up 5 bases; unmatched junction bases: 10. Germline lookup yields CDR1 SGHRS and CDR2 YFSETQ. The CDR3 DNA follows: TGCGCCAGCAGCTTGGGGACAGGCGCAAGAGGGGAGACCCAGTACTTC. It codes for CASSLGTGARGETQYF.

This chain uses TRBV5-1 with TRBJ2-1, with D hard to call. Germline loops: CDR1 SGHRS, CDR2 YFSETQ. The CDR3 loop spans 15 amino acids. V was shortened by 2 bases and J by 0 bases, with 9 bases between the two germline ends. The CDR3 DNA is TGCGCCAGCAGCTTAGAGGCAAACTCCTACAATGAGCAGTTCTTC. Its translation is CASSLEANSYNEQFF.